This T cell receptor (beta chain) is from a study of shared T cell receptors in the human thymus. Germline CDR1 reads SGHAT; CDR2 reads FQNNGV. Trimming cost V 5 bases and J 2 bases; bases outside gene matches: 6. The CDR3 is made up of 17 amino acids. The repertoire was sequenced with immunoSEQ multiplex PCR; TCRdb's copy has only in-frame clones and lacks some. The sample has hundreds of thousands of clones, 80% to 90% seen once; the top ten hold 0.0094%. The same sample was also used in a study of human thymus T cells. That source adds: Donors were healthy Finnish infants having corrective surgery for congenital heart defects. Thymic resections from corrective heart surgery supplied the tissue. V and J genes seemed to be used with bias in thymic and blood repertoires. Related work showed strongly overlapping thymic repertoires across unrelated individuals.

Sequenced material: thymocytes. This TCR came from a boy younger than two with a congenital heart defect. The rearrangement uses TRBV11-2 and TRBJ2-1; 13 bases line up with TRBD2. The CDR3 loop reads CASSPLAGGCPYNEQFF. The CDR3 nucleotides are TGTGCCAGCAGCCCACTAGCGGGAGGGTGCCCCTACAATGAGCAGTTCTTC.